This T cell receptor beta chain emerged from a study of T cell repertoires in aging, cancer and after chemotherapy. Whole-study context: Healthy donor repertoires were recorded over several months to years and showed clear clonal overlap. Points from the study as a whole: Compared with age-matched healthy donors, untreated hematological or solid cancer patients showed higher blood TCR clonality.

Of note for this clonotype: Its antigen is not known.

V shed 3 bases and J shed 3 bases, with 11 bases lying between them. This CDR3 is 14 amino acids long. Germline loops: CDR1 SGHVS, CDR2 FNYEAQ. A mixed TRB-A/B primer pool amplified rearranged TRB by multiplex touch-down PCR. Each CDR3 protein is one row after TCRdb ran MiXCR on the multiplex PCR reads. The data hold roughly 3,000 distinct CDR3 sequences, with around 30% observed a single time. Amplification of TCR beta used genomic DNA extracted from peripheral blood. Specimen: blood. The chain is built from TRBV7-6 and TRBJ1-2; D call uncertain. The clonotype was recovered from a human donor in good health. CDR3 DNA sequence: TGTGCCAGCAGCTTGGGAGGTGGGGACTATGGCTACACCTTC. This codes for CASSLGGGDYGYTF.